The T cell receptor beta chain described here comes from a study of T-cell memory formation after mild COVID-19. This clonotype was detected only a few times. The antigen remains unidentified. Study results and caveats: The pre-infection memory compartment contained some responding clones, suggesting cross-reactive memory joined. Clones that shrank (day 15 to 85) were balanced CD4/CD8, whereas later expanders leaned CD4+.

Trimming took off 0 bases at V and 8 bases at J, with 11 bases between the two ends. CDR1 is SGHTS and CDR2 is YDEGEE in the germline V gene. The CDR3 covers 13 residues. 5'RACE primed at constant segments yielded TCR alpha and TCR beta cDNA libraries bearing sample barcodes and UMIs. One entry per CDR3 protein, called by TCRdb with MiXCR from the 5' RACE reads. The data contain around 500,000 distinct CDR3 sequences, 15% to 20% of them seen just once; the ten biggest clones take up roughly an eighth. The TCR originated in an adult woman who had mild COVID-19 (a few samples of this study predate the infection). Cell type and time point are not known. The V call is TRBV5-8, the J call TRBJ2-5, with D possibly matching TRBD2 (5 bases). The specimen was PBMCs or a T cell subset sorted from them (not recorded which). CDR3 region: CASSLVAGGTQYF. The CDR3, as DNA: TGTGCCAGCAGCTTGGTCGCGGGCGGAACCCAGTACTTC. The complete variable domain, with remaining parts taken from reference TRBV5-8 and TRBJ2-5, reads EAGVTQSPTHLIKTRGQQATLRCSPISGHTSVYWYQQALGLGLQFLLWYDEGEERNRGNFPPRFSGRQFPNYSSELNVNALELEDSALYLCASSLVAGGTQYFGPGTRLLVL.